The 3 T cell receptor beta chains given below trace back to one sample, sequenced in a study of regulatory T cells in long-lasting Graves disease. Arm-PCR of CDR3 regions and iRepertoire HTBI primers were used to build TCR beta libraries. In TCRdb, the multiplex PCR reads were re-called with MiXCR into one record per CDR3 protein. The data hold over 650,000 distinct CDR3 sequences, with approximately 31% observed a single time. Sample time point: persistent/refractory GD, antithyroid drugs over 5 years with positive TRAb. From RNA extracted from PBMCs, the TCR library was made. The source was peripheral blood mononuclear cells (PBMCs), collected when the disease was refractory, from a patient treated with antithyroid drugs. The receptors come from a female donor with Graves disease.

A note on this clonotype: No conserved phenylalanine or tryptophan is present at the end of the CDR3, so a read error is the likely explanation. The chain has TRBV27 and TRBJ2-2, with D possibly TRBD2 on 5 matching bases. CDR3 length equals 15 residues. The V end lost 5 bases, the J end lost 6 bases, and 16 bases lay between the germline ends. CDR1 MNHEY and CDR2 SMNVEV come from the germline V gene (reference sequence). The chain's CDR3 is CASSATTRVAGELFS. The DNA for the CDR3 is TGTGCCAGCAGTGCTACCACTAGGGTCGCCGGGGAGCTGTTTTCT.

This rearrangement joins TRBV5-1 to TRBJ2-1; 9 nucleotides match TRBD1. The germline gives CDR1 SGHRS, CDR2 YFSETQ. The V segment lost 2 bases and the J segment 10 bases; nucleotides outside the gene matches: 10. The CDR3 consists of 15 residues. CDR3 protein: CASSLQGAGGNEQFF. The CDR3 nucleotides read TGCGCCAGCAGCTTACAGGGGGCAGGCGGGAACGAGCAGTTCTTC. Full variable domain (outside the CDR3, taken from reference TRBV5-1 and TRBJ2-1): KAGVTQTPRYLIKTRGQQVTLSCSPISGHRSVSWYQQTPGQGLQFLFEYFSETQRNKGNFPGRFSGRQFSNSRSEMNVSTLELGDSALYLCASSLQGAGGNEQFFGPGTRLTVL.

The CDR3 nucleotides are TGTGCCAGCAGTGAATGGCAGAGAGGAGGCTACACCTTC. Amino acids: CASSEWQRGGYTF. J is TRBJ1-2 and V is TRBV6-1; D is ambiguous. Germline V gene lookup returns CDR1 MNHNS and CDR2 SASEGT. CDR3 length: 13 residues. V was cut by 2 bases and J by 8 bases, with 12 bases left in between.